What follows are 6 T cell receptor beta chains derived from one specimen sequenced in a study of cytomegalovirus exposure and HLA in healthy donors. The PCR made use of 60 Vbeta and 13 Jbeta primers. The assay was immunoSEQ multiplex PCR, and TCRdb's table has in-frame clones only and misses some. The sample carries roughly 200,000 clones, roughly 81% recorded once. The sample taken for sequencing was PBMCs. All receptors come from a woman aged 25 to 39 in good health and CMV-seropositive.

In its sample, this clone was seen once. The rearrangement uses TRBV2 and TRBJ2-7; 12 nucleotides agree with TRBD2. CDR1 SNHLY and CDR2 FYNNEI come from the germline V gene. The CDR3 runs 13 residues. The J segment lost 4 bases and the V segment lost 11 bases, leaving 6 bases of the junction unmatched. The CDR3 loop reads CAGRLAGVYEQYF. The CDR3 DNA reads as TGTGCCGGCCGACTAGCGGGAGTGTACGAGCAGTACTTC.

The J gene is TRBJ1-2, the V gene TRBV6-6; D unresolved. This CDR3 spans 14 amino acids. Germline V CDR1 and CDR2: MNHNY, SVGAGI (reference sequence). Trimming shortened V by 8 bases and J by 4 bases, and 17 bases separated the two germline ends. The DNA of the CDR3 is TGTGCCAGCCGACCCTCCGACGGAGCCTATGGCTACACCTTC. This codes for CASRPSDGAYGYTF.

The V gene is TRBV6-1, the J gene TRBJ1-2; the D gene is possibly TRBD1 (6 bases). This CDR3 region has 14 residues. The ends were cut back, 10 bases at V and 7 bases at J, with 22 bases in the middle. Germline CDR1 MNHNS, CDR2 SASEGT. The CDR3 reads CATKGGVAGVGYTF. For the CDR3, the DNA is TGTGCCACCAAAGGGGGGGTCGCCGGTGTTGGCTACACCTTC.

This chain uses TRBV7-9 with TRBJ2-7, with TRBD2 identical over 10 bases. J lost 4 bases, V lost 5 bases, and 2 bases had no gene match. The V gene's germline CDR1 is SEHNR and CDR2 FQNEAQ (reference sequence). The CDR3 is made up of 13 amino acids. The CDR3 spells CASSPAGGYEQYF. The CDR3, as DNA: TGTGCCAGCAGCCCAGCGGGAGGGTACGAGCAGTACTTC.

The chain's CDR3 is CASSLLAGPTDTQYF. CDR3 in DNA: TGCGCCAGCAGCTTACTAGCGGGACCCACAGATACGCAGTATTTT. The chain uses TRBV5-1 and TRBJ2-3; TRBD2 matches 10 bases. Germline CDR1 is SGHRS and CDR2 is YFSETQ. Trimming took 2 bases from V and 2 from J; bases not matched to a gene: 2. The CDR3 totals 15 residues.

The chain recombines TRBV2 with TRBJ1-3; D gene uncertain. V dropped 6 bases and J dropped 4 bases, with 13 bases sitting between them. The CDR3 covers 14 residues. Germline V lookup: CDR1 SNHLY, CDR2 FYNNEI. The CDR3: CASREGHSGNTIYF. In DNA form, the CDR3 reads TGTGCCAGCAGGGAGGGCCACTCCGGAAACACCATATATTTT.